The rows below give T cell receptor beta chains drawn from one sample of a study of cytomegalovirus exposure and HLA in healthy donors. Sequenced by immunoSEQ multiplex PCR; TCRdb stores in-frame clones only, minus some. This repertoire includes 100,000 to 150,000 clones. Sequenced sample: PBMCs. Receptors were obtained from a woman aged 40-49 years in good health and CMV-seronegative. The CDR3 runs from the conserved cysteine through the conserved F or W. Each record gives: V gene, CDR3 length, D gene, J gene, CDR3 DNA, CDR3 protein. D genes are given only for firm matches.

v_call: TRBV7-6; cdr3_length: 13; d_call: .; j_call: TRBJ1-1; cdr3_nt: TGTGCCAGCAGCTTGCAGGGCAACACTGAAGCTTTCTTT; cdr3_aa: CASSLQGNTEAFF
v_call: TRBV7-9; cdr3_length: 13; d_call: TRBD1; j_call: TRBJ1-1; cdr3_nt: TGTGCCAGCAGCGCCAGGGGGGACGCTGAAGCTTTCTTT; cdr3_aa: CASSARGDAEAFF
v_call: TRBV4-3; cdr3_length: 16; d_call: TRBD2; j_call: TRBJ2-7; cdr3_nt: TGCGCCAGCAGCCAACCTGGGACTAGCGGGGGGAGTGAGCAGTACTTC; cdr3_aa: CASSQPGTSGGSEQYF
v_call: TRBV5-4; cdr3_length: 16; d_call: TRBD2; j_call: TRBJ2-4; cdr3_nt: TGTGCCAGCAGCTTGGCCGGGACTAGCGGTAAAAACATTCAGTACTTC; cdr3_aa: CASSLAGTSGKNIQYF
v_call: TRBV5-1; cdr3_length: 17; d_call: TRBD2; j_call: TRBJ2-3; cdr3_nt: TGCGCCAGCAGCTTGGCCGGAGGCGGGGGGGCGGGAGATACGCAGTATTTT; cdr3_aa: CASSLAGGGGAGDTQYF
v_call: TRBV6-6; cdr3_length: 14; d_call: TRBD1; j_call: TRBJ1-2; cdr3_nt: TGTGCCAGCAGATTCCCGGGACAGGGTTATGGCTACACCTTC; cdr3_aa: CASRFPGQGYGYTF
v_call: TRBV4-3; cdr3_length: 15; d_call: TRBD1; j_call: TRBJ1-2; cdr3_nt: TGCGCCAGCAGCCAAGATAGAGGGGGCAGGTACGGCTACACCTTC; cdr3_aa: CASSQDRGGRYGYTF
v_call: TRBV6-5; cdr3_length: 12; d_call: TRBD1; j_call: TRBJ1-3; cdr3_nt: TGTGCCAGCAAGATGACAGGGGACACCATATATTTT; cdr3_aa: CASKMTGDTIYF
v_call: TRBV7-9; cdr3_length: 15; d_call: TRBD2; j_call: TRBJ2-5; cdr3_nt: TGTGCCAGCAGCAGCCCCGTGGGGCGGGAGGAGGACCAGTACTTC; cdr3_aa: CASSSPVGREEDQYF
v_call: TRBV7-8; cdr3_length: 16; d_call: TRBD1; j_call: TRBJ2-5; cdr3_nt: TGTGCCAGCAGCTCCTCACCCCGGGACAGGCAAGAGACCCAGTACTTC; cdr3_aa: CASSSSPRDRQETQYF
v_call: TRBV11-1; cdr3_length: 18; d_call: TRBD1; j_call: TRBJ2-3; cdr3_nt: TGTGCCAGCAGCCGAGGGGCAGGGGGCGTTCCTAGCACAGATACGCAGTATTTT; cdr3_aa: CASSRGAGGVPSTDTQYF
v_call: TRBV5-8; cdr3_length: 15; d_call: .; j_call: TRBJ1-2; cdr3_nt: TGTGCCAGCAGCCCTACGGAGGGCCGGCTCTATGGCTACACCTTC; cdr3_aa: CASSPTEGRLYGYTF
v_call: TRBV6-1; cdr3_length: 15; d_call: TRBD1; j_call: TRBJ2-7; cdr3_nt: TGTGCCAGCAGTGAGCCACCGGGACAGGGATACGAGCAGTACTTC; cdr3_aa: CASSEPPGQGYEQYF
v_call: TRBV28; cdr3_length: 13; d_call: .; j_call: TRBJ1-4; cdr3_nt: TGTGCCAGCAGTTTTCCAGATCACGAAAAACTGTTTTTT; cdr3_aa: CASSFPDHEKLFF
v_call: TRBV11-2; cdr3_length: 17; d_call: .; j_call: TRBJ1-4; cdr3_nt: TGTGCCAGCAGCTTAATTGGAGGGGTCGAGGTTCGGGAAAAACTGTTTTTT; cdr3_aa: CASSLIGGVEVREKLFF
v_call: TRBV5-1; cdr3_length: 15; d_call: TRBD1; j_call: TRBJ2-7; cdr3_nt: TGCGCCAGCAGCATACCGGGACAGACTTCCTACGAGCAGTACTTC; cdr3_aa: CASSIPGQTSYEQYF
v_call: TRBV7-3; cdr3_length: 15; d_call: .; j_call: TRBJ1-6; cdr3_nt: TGTGCCAGCAGCTTACAAGGGGCTTCTAATTCACCCCTCCACTTT; cdr3_aa: CASSLQGASNSPLHF
v_call: TRBV5-1; cdr3_length: 18; d_call: TRBD1; j_call: TRBJ2-3; cdr3_nt: TGCGCCAGCAGTCTGGGACAGGGCACTCCAATGGGCACAGATACGCAGTATTTT; cdr3_aa: CASSLGQGTPMGTDTQYF
v_call: TRBV5-6; cdr3_length: 15; d_call: .; j_call: TRBJ1-6; cdr3_nt: TGTGCCAGCAGCTTCACGGGGTCTGGTAATTCACCCCTCCACTTT; cdr3_aa: CASSFTGSGNSPLHF
v_call: TRBV27; cdr3_length: 14; d_call: .; j_call: TRBJ1-1; cdr3_nt: TGTGCCAGCAGTAAGAATAGCATGAACACTGAAGCTTTCTTT; cdr3_aa: CASSKNSMNTEAFF
v_call: TRBV5-1; cdr3_length: 17; d_call: TRBD2; j_call: TRBJ2-2; cdr3_nt: TGCGCCAGCAGCTCATTGTCGGGGGGTGGTGACACCGGGGAGCTGTTTTTT; cdr3_aa: CASSSLSGGGDTGELFF
v_call: TRBV5-1; cdr3_length: 15; d_call: TRBD1; j_call: TRBJ2-5; cdr3_nt: TGCGCCAGCAGCTCTACAGGGGGCTTATCAGAGACCCAGTACTTC; cdr3_aa: CASSSTGGLSETQYF
v_call: TRBV7-8; cdr3_length: 13; d_call: .; j_call: TRBJ1-1; cdr3_nt: TGTGCCAGCAGCTCGACAGGGAACACTGAAGCTTTCTTT; cdr3_aa: CASSSTGNTEAFF
v_call: TRBV7-2; cdr3_length: 13; d_call: .; j_call: TRBJ1-1; cdr3_nt: TGTGCCAGCAGCCGTCCTATGAACACTGAAGCTTTCTTT; cdr3_aa: CASSRPMNTEAFF
v_call: TRBV9; cdr3_length: 15; d_call: .; j_call: TRBJ2-2; cdr3_nt: TGTGCCAGCAGCGTAGCGACAGCGAACACCGGGGAGCTGTTTTTT; cdr3_aa: CASSVATANTGELFF
v_call: TRBV5-8; cdr3_length: 13; d_call: .; j_call: TRBJ1-5; cdr3_nt: TGTGCCAGCAGACGGGAGAGGAATCAGCCCCAGCATTTT; cdr3_aa: CASRRERNQPQHF
v_call: TRBV7-2; cdr3_length: 15; d_call: .; j_call: TRBJ2-6; cdr3_nt: TGTGCCAGCAGCTTATCCCGGGCTGGGGCCAACGTCCTGACTTTC; cdr3_aa: CASSLSRAGANVLTF
v_call: TRBV7-9; cdr3_length: 17; d_call: .; j_call: TRBJ1-3; cdr3_nt: TGTGCCAGCAGCCAAACCCCGAGGGGACTCTCTGGAAACACCATATATTTT; cdr3_aa: CASSQTPRGLSGNTIYF
v_call: TRBV11-1; cdr3_length: 16; d_call: .; j_call: TRBJ1-1; cdr3_nt: TGTGCCAGCAGCCTATCCAGTTTCGGGGGGAGCACTGAAGCTTTCTTT; cdr3_aa: CASSLSSFGGSTEAFF
v_call: TRBV27; cdr3_length: 15; d_call: .; j_call: TRBJ2-4; cdr3_nt: TGTGCCAGCAGTTGGACAGATCCGGGCAAAAACATTCAGTACTTC; cdr3_aa: CASSWTDPGKNIQYF
v_call: TRBV5-6; cdr3_length: 16; d_call: .; j_call: TRBJ2-7; cdr3_nt: TGTGCCAGCAGCTTGGGCGGGGGCGCGGATTTCTACGAGCAGTACTTC; cdr3_aa: CASSLGGGADFYEQYF
v_call: TRBV6-5; cdr3_length: 16; d_call: .; j_call: TRBJ2-7; cdr3_nt: TGTGCCAGCAGTTTCATAACAGGGACGAGCTCCTACGAGCAGTACTTC; cdr3_aa: CASSFITGTSSYEQYF
v_call: TRBV29-1; cdr3_length: 14; d_call: .; j_call: TRBJ1-1; cdr3_nt: TGCAGCGGGAGGGAGGGGGACTGGAACACTGAAGCTTTCTTT; cdr3_aa: CSGREGDWNTEAFF
v_call: TRBV10-3; cdr3_length: 12; d_call: TRBD1; j_call: TRBJ2-1; cdr3_nt: TGTGCCATCAGGGGACAGGGGTTTGAGCAGTTCTTC; cdr3_aa: CAIRGQGFEQFF
v_call: TRBV28; cdr3_length: 16; d_call: TRBD1; j_call: TRBJ1-4; cdr3_nt: TGTGCCAGCAGTTCGGGACAGGTCCAAGGGTATGAAAAACTGTTTTTT; cdr3_aa: CASSSGQVQGYEKLFF
v_call: TRBV7-2; cdr3_length: 16; d_call: .; j_call: TRBJ2-2; cdr3_nt: TGTGCCAGCAGCCCCCACAGTGCGCGGAACACCGGGGAGCTGTTTTTT; cdr3_aa: CASSPHSARNTGELFF
v_call: TRBV18; cdr3_length: 16; d_call: TRBD2; j_call: TRBJ2-2; cdr3_nt: TGTGCCAGCTCCCCAGGCGGGGGGCCTCGGAACGGGGAGCTGTTTTTT; cdr3_aa: CASSPGGGPRNGELFF
v_call: TRBV5-6; cdr3_length: 14; d_call: .; j_call: TRBJ1-6; cdr3_nt: TGTGCCAGCAGCTACGGACAGTTTGGGTCACCCCTCCACTTT; cdr3_aa: CASSYGQFGSPLHF
v_call: TRBV5-1; cdr3_length: 14; d_call: TRBD1; j_call: TRBJ1-4; cdr3_nt: TGCGCCAGCAGCCCGGGACAGGGAGATGAAAAACTGTTTTTT; cdr3_aa: CASSPGQGDEKLFF
v_call: TRBV28; cdr3_length: 11; d_call: .; j_call: TRBJ1-2; cdr3_nt: TGTGCCAGCAGTTCGAGGTATGGCTACACCTTC; cdr3_aa: CASSSRYGYTF
v_call: TRBV5-4; cdr3_length: 15; d_call: .; j_call: TRBJ2-1; cdr3_nt: TGTGCCAGCAGCCCGGGACTTCTGAGCTACAATGAGCAGTTCTTC; cdr3_aa: CASSPGLLSYNEQFF
v_call: TRBV5-1; cdr3_length: 16; d_call: TRBD1; j_call: TRBJ2-5; cdr3_nt: TGCGCCAGCAGTCCGACGGGACAGGGGTTCGGGGAGACCCAGTACTTC; cdr3_aa: CASSPTGQGFGETQYF
v_call: TRBV6-5; cdr3_length: 14; d_call: TRBD2; j_call: TRBJ2-3; cdr3_nt: TGTGCCAGCAATCCGCCGAGCGGGGGGAATACGCAGTATTTT; cdr3_aa: CASNPPSGGNTQYF
v_call: TRBV10-3; cdr3_length: 13; d_call: .; j_call: TRBJ1-4; cdr3_nt: TGTGCCATCAACGGACAAGTTAATGAAAAACTGTTTTTT; cdr3_aa: CAINGQVNEKLFF
v_call: TRBV7-3; cdr3_length: 14; d_call: TRBD2; j_call: TRBJ2-5; cdr3_nt: TGTGCCAGCAGCATCGGGGGGGCGCGGGAGACCCAGTACTTC; cdr3_aa: CASSIGGARETQYF
v_call: TRBV25-1; cdr3_length: 15; d_call: TRBD1; j_call: TRBJ2-7; cdr3_nt: TGTGCCAGCTCATACCCCGGGACAGGGGGTAACGAGCAGTACTTC; cdr3_aa: CASSYPGTGGNEQYF
v_call: TRBV12-5; cdr3_length: 15; d_call: TRBD2; j_call: TRBJ2-1; cdr3_nt: TGTGCTAGTGGTTTGTGGGCTAGCGGGGTAGATGAGCAGTTCTTC; cdr3_aa: CASGLWASGVDEQFF
v_call: TRBV2; cdr3_length: 16; d_call: TRBD2; j_call: TRBJ2-1; cdr3_nt: TGTGCCAGCAGTCCGAATTTAGGCGGGGGGTACAATGAGCAGTTCTTC; cdr3_aa: CASSPNLGGGYNEQFF
v_call: TRBV5-4; cdr3_length: 13; d_call: .; j_call: TRBJ2-5; cdr3_nt: TGTGCCAGCAGCTTGATGGAGGGGGAGACCCAGTACTTC; cdr3_aa: CASSLMEGETQYF